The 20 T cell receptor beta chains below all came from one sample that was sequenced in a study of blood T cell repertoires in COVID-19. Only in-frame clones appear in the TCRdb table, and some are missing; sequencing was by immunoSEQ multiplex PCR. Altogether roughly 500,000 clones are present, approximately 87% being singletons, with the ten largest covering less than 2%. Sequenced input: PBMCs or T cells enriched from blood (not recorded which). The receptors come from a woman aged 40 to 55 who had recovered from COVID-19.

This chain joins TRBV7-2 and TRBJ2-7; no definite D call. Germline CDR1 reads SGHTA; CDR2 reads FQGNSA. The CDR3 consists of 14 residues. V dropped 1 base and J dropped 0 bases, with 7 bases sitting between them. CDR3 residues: CASSLDRYSYEQYF. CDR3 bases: TGTGCCAGCAGCTTAGATCGTTACTCCTACGAGCAGTACTTC.

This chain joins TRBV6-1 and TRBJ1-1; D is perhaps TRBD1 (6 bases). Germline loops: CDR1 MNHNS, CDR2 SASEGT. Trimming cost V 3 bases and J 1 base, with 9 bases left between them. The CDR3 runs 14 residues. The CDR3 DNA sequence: TGTGCCAGCAGTGAGGGGACAAGGAACACTGAAGCTTTCTTT. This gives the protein CASSEGTRNTEAFF.

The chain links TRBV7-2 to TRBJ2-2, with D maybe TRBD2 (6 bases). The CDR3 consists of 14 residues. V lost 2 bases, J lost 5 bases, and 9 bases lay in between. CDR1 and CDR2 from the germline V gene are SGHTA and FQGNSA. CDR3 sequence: CASSLQAGTGELFF. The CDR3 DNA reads TGTGCCAGCAGCTTACAAGCGGGTACCGGGGAGCTGTTTTTT.

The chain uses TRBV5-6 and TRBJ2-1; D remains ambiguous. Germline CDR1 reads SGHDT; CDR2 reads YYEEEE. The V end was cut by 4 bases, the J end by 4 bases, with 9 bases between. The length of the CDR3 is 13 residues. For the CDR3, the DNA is TGTGCCAGCAGCAGTATAGAATACAATGAGCAGTTCTTC. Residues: CASSSIEYNEQFF.

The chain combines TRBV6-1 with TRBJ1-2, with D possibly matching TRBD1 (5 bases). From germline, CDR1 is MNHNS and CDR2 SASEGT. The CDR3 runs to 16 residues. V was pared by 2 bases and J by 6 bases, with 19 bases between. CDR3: CASSESKGRWGNGYTF. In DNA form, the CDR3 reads TGTGCCAGCAGTGAAAGTAAAGGGAGGTGGGGGAATGGCTACACCTTC.

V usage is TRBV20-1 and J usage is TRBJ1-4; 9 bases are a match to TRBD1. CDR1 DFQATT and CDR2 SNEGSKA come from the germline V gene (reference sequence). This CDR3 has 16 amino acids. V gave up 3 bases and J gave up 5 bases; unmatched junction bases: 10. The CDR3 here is CSASKTGGGLNEKLFF. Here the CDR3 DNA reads TGCAGTGCTAGTAAAACAGGGGGCGGATTAAATGAAAAACTGTTTTTT.

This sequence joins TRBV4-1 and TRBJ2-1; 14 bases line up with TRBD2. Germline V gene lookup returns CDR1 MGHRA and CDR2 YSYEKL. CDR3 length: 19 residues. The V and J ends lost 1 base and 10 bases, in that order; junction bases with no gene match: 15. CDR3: CASSQVRLAGGRYLSEQFF. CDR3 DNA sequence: TGCGCCAGCAGCCAAGTGAGACTAGCGGGAGGGCGATATTTATCGGAGCAGTTCTTC.

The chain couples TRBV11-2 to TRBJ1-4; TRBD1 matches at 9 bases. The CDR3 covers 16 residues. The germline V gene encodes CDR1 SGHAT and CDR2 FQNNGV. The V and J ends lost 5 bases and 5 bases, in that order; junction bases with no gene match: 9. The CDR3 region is CASSPQGTGRNEKLFF. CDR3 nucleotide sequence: TGTGCCAGCAGCCCTCAAGGGACAGGGAGAAATGAAAAACTGTTTTTT.

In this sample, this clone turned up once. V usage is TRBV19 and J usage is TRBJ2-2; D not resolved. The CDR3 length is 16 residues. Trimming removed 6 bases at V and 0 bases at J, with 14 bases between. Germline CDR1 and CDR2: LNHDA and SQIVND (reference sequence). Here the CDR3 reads CASRGSVETNTGELFF. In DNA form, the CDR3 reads TGTGCCAGTAGGGGTAGTGTGGAGACGAACACCGGGGAGCTGTTTTTT.

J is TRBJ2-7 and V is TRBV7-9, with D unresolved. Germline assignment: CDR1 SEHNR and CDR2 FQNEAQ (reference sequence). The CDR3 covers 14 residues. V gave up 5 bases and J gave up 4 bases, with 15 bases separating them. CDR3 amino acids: CASSATSWSYEQYF. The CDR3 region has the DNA TGTGCCAGCAGCGCTACCTCCTGGTCGTACGAGCAGTACTTC. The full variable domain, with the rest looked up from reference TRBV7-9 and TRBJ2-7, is DTGVSQNPRHKITKRGQNVTFRCDPISEHNRLYWYRQTLGQGPEFLTYFQNEAQLEKSRLLSDRFSAERPKGSFSTLEIQRTEQGDSAMYLCASSATSWSYEQYFGPGTRLTVT.

The CDR3 here is CAWRSAGSYGYTF. The CDR3 DNA is TGTGCCTGGAGATCCGCAGGGTCCTATGGCTACACCTTC. The chain joins TRBV30 to TRBJ1-2; possibly TRBD1 for D (5 bases). V lost 3 bases and J lost 4, with 12 bases in between. CDR3 length: 13 residues. Germline loops: CDR1 GTSNPN, CDR2 SVGIG (reference sequence).

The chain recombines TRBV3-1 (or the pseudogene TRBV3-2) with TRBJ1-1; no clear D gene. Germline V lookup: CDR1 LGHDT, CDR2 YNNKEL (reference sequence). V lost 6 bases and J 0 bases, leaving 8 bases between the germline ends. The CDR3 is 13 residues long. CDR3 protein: CASRTTLNTEAFF. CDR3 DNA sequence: TGTGCCAGCAGAACGACATTGAACACTGAAGCTTTCTTT.

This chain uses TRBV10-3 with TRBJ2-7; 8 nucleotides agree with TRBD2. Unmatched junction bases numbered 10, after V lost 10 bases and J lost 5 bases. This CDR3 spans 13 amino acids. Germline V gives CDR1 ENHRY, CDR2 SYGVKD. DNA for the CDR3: TGTGCCAGCCAGCCGGGAGGGCTCGACGAGCAGTACTTC. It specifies CASQPGGLDEQYF.

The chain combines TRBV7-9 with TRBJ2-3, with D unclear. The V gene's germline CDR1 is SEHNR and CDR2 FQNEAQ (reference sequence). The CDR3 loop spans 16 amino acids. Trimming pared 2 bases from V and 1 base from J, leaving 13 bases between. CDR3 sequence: CASSLRRTVRTDTQYF. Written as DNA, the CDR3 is TGTGCCAGCAGCTTACGCCGTACAGTTCGCACAGATACGCAGTATTTT.

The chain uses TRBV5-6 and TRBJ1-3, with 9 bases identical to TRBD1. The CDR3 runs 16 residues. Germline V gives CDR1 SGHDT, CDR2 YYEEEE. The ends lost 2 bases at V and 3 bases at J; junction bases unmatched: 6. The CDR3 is CASSFGTGFLGNTIYF. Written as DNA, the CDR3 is TGTGCCAGCAGCTTTGGGACAGGGTTTCTTGGAAACACCATATATTTT.

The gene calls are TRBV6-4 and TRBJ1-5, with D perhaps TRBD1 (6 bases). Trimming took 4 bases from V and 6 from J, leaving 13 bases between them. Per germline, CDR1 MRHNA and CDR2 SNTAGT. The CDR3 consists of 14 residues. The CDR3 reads CASSGGGSRQPQHF. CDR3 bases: TGTGCCAGCAGTGGCGGGGGCAGCCGTCAGCCCCAGCATTTT.

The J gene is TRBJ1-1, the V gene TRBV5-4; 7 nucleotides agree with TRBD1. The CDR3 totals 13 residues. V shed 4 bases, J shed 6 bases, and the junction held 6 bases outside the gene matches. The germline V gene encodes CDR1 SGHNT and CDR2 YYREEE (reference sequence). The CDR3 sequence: CASSPTGFAEAFF. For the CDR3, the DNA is TGTGCCAGCAGCCCGACAGGGTTCGCTGAAGCTTTCTTT.

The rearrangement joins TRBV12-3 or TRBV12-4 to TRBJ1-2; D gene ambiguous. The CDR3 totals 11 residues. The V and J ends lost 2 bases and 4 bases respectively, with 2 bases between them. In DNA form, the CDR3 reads TGTGCCAGCAGTTTACTCTATGGCTACACCTTC. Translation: CASSLLYGYTF.

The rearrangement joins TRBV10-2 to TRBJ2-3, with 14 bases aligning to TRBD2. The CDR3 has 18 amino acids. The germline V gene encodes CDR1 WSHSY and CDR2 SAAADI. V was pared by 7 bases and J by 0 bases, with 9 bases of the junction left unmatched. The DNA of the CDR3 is TGCGCCAGCACTGGCGGGACTAGCGGGAGAACTAGCACAGATACGCAGTATTTT. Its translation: CASTGGTSGRTSTDTQYF.

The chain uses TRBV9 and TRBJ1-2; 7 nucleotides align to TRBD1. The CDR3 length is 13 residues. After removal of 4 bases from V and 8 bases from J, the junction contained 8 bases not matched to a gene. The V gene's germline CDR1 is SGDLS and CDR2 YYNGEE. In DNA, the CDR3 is TGTGCCAGCAGCAAACGGGACAGCCTGGGCTACACCTTC. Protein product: CASSKRDSLGYTF.